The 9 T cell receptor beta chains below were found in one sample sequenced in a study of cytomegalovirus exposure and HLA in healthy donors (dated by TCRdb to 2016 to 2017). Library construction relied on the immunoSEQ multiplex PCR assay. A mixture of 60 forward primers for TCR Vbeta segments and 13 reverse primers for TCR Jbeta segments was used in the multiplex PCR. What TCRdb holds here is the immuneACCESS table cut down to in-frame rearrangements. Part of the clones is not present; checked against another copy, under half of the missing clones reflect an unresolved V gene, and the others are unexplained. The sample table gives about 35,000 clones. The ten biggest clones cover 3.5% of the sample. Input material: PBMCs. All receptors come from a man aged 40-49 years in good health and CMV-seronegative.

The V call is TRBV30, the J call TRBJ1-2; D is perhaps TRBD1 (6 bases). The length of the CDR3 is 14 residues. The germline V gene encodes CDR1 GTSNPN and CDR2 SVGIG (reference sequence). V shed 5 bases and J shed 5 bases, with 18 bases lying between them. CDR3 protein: CAWGHGQLGYGYTF. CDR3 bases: TGTGCCTGGGGCCACGGACAGCTAGGGTATGGCTACACCTTC.

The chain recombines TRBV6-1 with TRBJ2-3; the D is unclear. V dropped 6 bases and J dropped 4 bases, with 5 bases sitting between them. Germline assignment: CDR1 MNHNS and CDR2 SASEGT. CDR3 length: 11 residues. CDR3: CASSSADTQYF. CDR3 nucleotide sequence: TGTGCCAGCAGCAGTGCAGATACGCAGTATTTT.

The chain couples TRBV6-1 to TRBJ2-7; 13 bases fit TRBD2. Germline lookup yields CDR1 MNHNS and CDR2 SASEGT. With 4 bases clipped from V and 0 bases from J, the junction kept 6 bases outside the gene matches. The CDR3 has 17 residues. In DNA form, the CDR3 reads TGTGCCAGCAGTGCCACTAGCGGGGGGGAGTTCTCCTACGAGCAGTACTTC. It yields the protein CASSATSGGEFSYEQYF.

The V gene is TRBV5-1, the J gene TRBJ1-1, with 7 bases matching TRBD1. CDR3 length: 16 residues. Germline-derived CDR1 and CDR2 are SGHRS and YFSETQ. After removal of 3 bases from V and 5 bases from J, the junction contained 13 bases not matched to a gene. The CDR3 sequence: CASSSQGVGDETEAFF. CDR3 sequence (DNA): TGCGCCAGCAGCTCCCAGGGGGTAGGGGATGAAACTGAAGCTTTCTTT.

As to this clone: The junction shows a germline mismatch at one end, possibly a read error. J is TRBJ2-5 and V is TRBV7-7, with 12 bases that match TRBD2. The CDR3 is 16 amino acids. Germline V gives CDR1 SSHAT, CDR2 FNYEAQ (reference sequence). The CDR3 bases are TGTGCTAGCAGCTTAGCATCGGGACTAGCGGGAGAGACCCAGTACTTC. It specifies CASSLASGLAGETQYF.

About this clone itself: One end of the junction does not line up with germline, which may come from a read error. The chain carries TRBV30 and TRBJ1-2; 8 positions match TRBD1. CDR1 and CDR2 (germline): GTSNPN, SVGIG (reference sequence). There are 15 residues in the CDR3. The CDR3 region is CAGSADSTGAYGYTF. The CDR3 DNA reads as TGTGCCGGGAGTGCCGACTCGACAGGGGCCTATGGCTACACCTTC.

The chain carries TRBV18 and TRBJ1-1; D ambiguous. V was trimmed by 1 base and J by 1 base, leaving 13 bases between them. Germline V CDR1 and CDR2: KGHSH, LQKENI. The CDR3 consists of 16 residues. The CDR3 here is CASSPQRQVQNTEAFF. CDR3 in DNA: TGTGCCAGCTCACCACAACGGCAGGTCCAGAACACTGAAGCTTTCTTT.

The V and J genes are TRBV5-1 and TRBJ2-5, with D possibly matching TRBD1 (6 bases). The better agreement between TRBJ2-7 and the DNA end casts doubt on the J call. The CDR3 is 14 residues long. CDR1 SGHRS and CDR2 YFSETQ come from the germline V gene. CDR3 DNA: TGCGCCAGCGCGAACAGGGAAGGACACTACGAGCAGTACTTC. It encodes CASANREGHYEQYF.

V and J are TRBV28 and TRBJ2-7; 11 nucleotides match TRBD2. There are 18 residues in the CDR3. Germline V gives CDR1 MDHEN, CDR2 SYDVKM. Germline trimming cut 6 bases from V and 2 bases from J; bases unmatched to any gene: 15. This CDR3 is CASSSGLAAILGAYEQYF. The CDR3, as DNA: TGTGCCAGCAGCTCGGGACTAGCGGCGATATTGGGGGCCTACGAGCAGTACTTC.